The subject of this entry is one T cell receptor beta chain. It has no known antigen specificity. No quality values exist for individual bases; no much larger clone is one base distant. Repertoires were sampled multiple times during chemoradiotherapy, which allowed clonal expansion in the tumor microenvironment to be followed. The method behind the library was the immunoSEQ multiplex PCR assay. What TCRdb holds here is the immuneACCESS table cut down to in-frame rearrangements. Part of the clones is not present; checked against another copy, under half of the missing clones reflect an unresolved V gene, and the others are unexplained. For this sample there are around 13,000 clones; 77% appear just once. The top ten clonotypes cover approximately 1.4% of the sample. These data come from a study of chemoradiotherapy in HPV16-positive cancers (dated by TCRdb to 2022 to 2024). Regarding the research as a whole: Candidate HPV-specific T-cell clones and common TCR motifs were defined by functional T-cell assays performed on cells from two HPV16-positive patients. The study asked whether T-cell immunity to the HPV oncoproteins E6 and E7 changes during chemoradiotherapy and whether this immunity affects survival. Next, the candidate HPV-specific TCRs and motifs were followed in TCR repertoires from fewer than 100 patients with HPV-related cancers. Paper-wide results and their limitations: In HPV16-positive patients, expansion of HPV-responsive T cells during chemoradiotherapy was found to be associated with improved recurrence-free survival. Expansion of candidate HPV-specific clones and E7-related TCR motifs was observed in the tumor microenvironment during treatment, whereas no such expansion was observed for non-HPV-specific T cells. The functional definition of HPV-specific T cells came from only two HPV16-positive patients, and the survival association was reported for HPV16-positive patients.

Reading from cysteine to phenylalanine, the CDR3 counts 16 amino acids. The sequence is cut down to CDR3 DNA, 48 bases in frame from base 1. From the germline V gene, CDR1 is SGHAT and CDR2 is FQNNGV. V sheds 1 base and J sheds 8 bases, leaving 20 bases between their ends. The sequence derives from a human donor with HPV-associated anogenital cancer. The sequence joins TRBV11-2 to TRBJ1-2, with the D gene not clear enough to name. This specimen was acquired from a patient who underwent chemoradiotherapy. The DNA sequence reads TGTGCCAGCAGCTTAGGGTTTTCTTGGGGTACGGGGGGCTACACCTTC. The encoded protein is CASSLGFSWGTGGYTF.